This T cell receptor (beta chain) was captured in a study of CD8 T cells in ankylosing spondylitis. General observations from the study: Blood from ankylosing spondylitis patients appeared to carry a characteristic roughly 8-variant TCR beta motif.

Germline CDR1 and CDR2: MNHEY and SVGAGI. J gave up 6 bases and V 0 bases, and 6 bases lay outside the gene matches. The CDR3 sequence is 16 residues long. There are a few counts of this clonotype. Its cognate antigen is unknown. MiXCR was run by TCRdb on the 5' RACE reads, yielding one entry per CDR3 protein. The sample yields almost 400,000 distinct CDR3 sequences, about 20% seen once. The receptor was isolated from a male donor with ankylosing spondylitis. Source material: blood, either unsorted or a sorted T cell fraction (not recorded which). J is TRBJ2-1 and V is TRBV6-5; 9 positions agree with TRBD2. The CDR3: CASSYSLAGGSNEQFF. The CDR3 DNA reads TGTGCCAGCAGTTACTCACTCGCGGGAGGGAGCAATGAGCAGTTCTTC.